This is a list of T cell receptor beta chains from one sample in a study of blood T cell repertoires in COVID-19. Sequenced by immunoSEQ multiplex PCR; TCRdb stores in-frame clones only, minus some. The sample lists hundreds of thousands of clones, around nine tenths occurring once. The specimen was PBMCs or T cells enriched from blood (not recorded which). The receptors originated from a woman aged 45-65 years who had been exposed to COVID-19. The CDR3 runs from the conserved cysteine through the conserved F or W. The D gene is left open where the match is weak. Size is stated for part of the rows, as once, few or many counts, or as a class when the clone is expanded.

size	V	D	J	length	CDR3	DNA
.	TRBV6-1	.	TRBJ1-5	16	CASSGVAQAANQPQHF	TGTGCCAGCAGTGGCGTTGCCCAGGCCGCCAATCAGCCCCAGCATTTT
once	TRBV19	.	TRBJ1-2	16	CASTITREGMGYGYTF	TGTGCCAGTACCATCACGAGAGAGGGAATGGGCTATGGCTACACCTTC
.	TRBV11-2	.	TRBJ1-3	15	CASSYNTGSGNTIYF	TGTGCCAGCAGCTACAACACGGGTTCGGGAAACACCATATATTTT
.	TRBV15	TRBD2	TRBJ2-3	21	CATSRDLTSGGFLTSTDTQYF	TGTGCCACCAGCAGAGATCTGACTAGCGGGGGGTTTCTAACCAGCACAGATACGCAGTATTTT
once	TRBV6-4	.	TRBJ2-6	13	CASSQSGANVLTF	TGTGCCAGCAGTCAATCTGGGGCCAACGTCCTGACTTTC
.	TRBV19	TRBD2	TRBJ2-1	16	CASSIGGLAGRSEQFF	TGTGCCAGTAGTATAGGGGGACTAGCGGGGAGGTCCGAGCAGTTCTTC
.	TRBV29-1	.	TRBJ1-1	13	CSADGQKNTEAFF	TGCAGCGCAGACGGACAGAAGAACACTGAAGCTTTCTTT
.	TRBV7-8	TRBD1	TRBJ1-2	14	CASSQTGITDGYTF	TGTGCCAGCAGCCAGACAGGGATAACTGATGGCTACACCTTC
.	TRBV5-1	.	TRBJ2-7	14	CASSLGGLAYEQYF	TGCGCCAGCAGCTTGGGGGGCCTGGCGTACGAGCAGTACTTC
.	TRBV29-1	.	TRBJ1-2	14	CSVDLGFGGYGYTF	TGCAGCGTTGACTTGGGCTTCGGGGGCTATGGCTACACCTTC